Listed below are T cell receptor beta chains from one sample, sequenced in a study of metastatic and nonmetastatic thyroid tumors. Via MiXCR, TCRdb re-called the PCR reads. This table holds some 15,000 clones, over 20% found once. Input material: adjacent normal tissue. The receptors derive from a female donor with papillary thyroid cancer or a benign thyroid nodule (not recorded which). Some clones in this sample may be carry-over from other donors' samples. The CDR3 runs from the conserved cysteine through the conserved F or W. Each record gives: V gene, D gene, J gene, clone size, CDR3 protein, CDR3 DNA. The D gene is left open where the match is weak. The size field is filled for only some rows; it gives once, few, many or a size class.

V gene: TRBV6-1
D gene: NA
J gene: TRBJ1-5
clone size: few
CDR3 protein: CASSNRDWNQPQHF
CDR3 DNA: TGTGCCAGCAGCAACCGGGACTGGAATCAGCCCCAGCATTTT

V gene: TRBV12-3/TRBV12-4
D gene: NA
J gene: TRBJ1-3
clone size: few
CDR3 protein: CASSFDPSGNTIYF
CDR3 DNA: TGTGCCAGCAGCTTTGACCCTTCTGGAAACACCATATATTTT

V gene: TRBV6-5
D gene: TRBD2
J gene: TRBJ2-7
clone size: few
CDR3 protein: CASSYTSGAYEQYF
CDR3 DNA: TGTGCCAGCAGTTACACTAGCGGAGCCTACGAGCAGTACTTC

V gene: TRBV30
D gene: NA
J gene: TRBJ1-4
clone size: few
CDR3 protein: CAFTGPTNEKLFF
CDR3 DNA: TGTGCCTTCACAGGGCCTACTAATGAAAAACTGTTTTTT

V gene: TRBV20-1
D gene: NA
J gene: TRBJ1-1
clone size: NA
CDR3 protein: CSARCPDGNTEAFF
CDR3 DNA: TGCAGTGCTAGATGTCCGGACGGAAACACTGAAGCTTTCTTT

V gene: TRBV2
D gene: TRBD2
J gene: TRBJ2-3
clone size: NA
CDR3 protein: CASRTLTSGRTDTQYF
CDR3 DNA: TGTGCCAGCAGAACCTTGACTAGCGGACGCACAGATACGCAGTATTTT

V gene: TRBV12-3/TRBV12-4
D gene: TRBD2
J gene: TRBJ2-7
clone size: few
CDR3 protein: CASSLKAGASEQYF
CDR3 DNA: TGTGCCAGCAGTTTAAAAGCGGGGGCATCCGAGCAGTACTTC

V gene: TRBV6-1
D gene: TRBD1
J gene: TRBJ2-7
clone size: NA
CDR3 protein: CASSRTGGLGSEQYF
CDR3 DNA: TGTGCCAGCAGTAGGACAGGAGGACTTGGTTCGGAGCAGTACTTC

V gene: TRBV7-3
D gene: TRBD1
J gene: TRBJ2-3
clone size: NA
CDR3 protein: CASSSRQGARSDTQYF
CDR3 DNA: TGTGCCAGCAGCTCGAGACAGGGGGCGAGATCCGATACGCAGTATTTT

V gene: TRBV4-1
D gene: TRBD2
J gene: TRBJ2-3
clone size: NA
CDR3 protein: CASSPGLGPLETQYF
CDR3 DNA: TGCGCCAGCAGCCCGGGACTAGGCCCGCTGGAGACGCAGTATTTT

V gene: TRBV6-5
D gene: NA
J gene: TRBJ2-1
clone size: large
CDR3 protein: CASSYSIPGTSNEQFF
CDR3 DNA: TGTGCCAGCAGTTACTCTATCCCCGGGACATCCAATGAGCAGTTCTTC

V gene: TRBV7-3
D gene: NA
J gene: TRBJ2-3
clone size: few
CDR3 protein: CASSPGPHTDTQYF
CDR3 DNA: TGTGCCAGCAGTCCAGGGCCCCACACGGATACGCAGTATTTT

V gene: TRBV20-1
D gene: NA
J gene: TRBJ1-2
clone size: few
CDR3 protein: CSARDFTGANYGYTF
CDR3 DNA: TGCAGTGCTAGAGATTTCACAGGCGCAAACTATGGCTACACCTTC

V gene: TRBV15
D gene: NA
J gene: TRBJ2-5
clone size: NA
CDR3 protein: CATSRELGGQETQYF
CDR3 DNA: TGTGCCACCAGCAGAGAGCTGGGGGGCCAAGAGACCCAGTACTTC

V gene: TRBV9
D gene: TRBD2
J gene: TRBJ2-2
clone size: once
CDR3 protein: CASSSPGTSGAGELFF
CDR3 DNA: TGTGCCAGCAGCTCTCCCGGGACTAGCGGGGCCGGGGAGCTGTTTTTT

V gene: TRBV6-2/TRBV6-3
D gene: NA
J gene: TRBJ2-1
clone size: NA
CDR3 protein: CATRHLAYNEQFF
CDR3 DNA: TGTGCCACCCGACACCTTGCCTACAATGAGCAGTTCTTC

V gene: TRBV6-2/TRBV6-3
D gene: NA
J gene: TRBJ2-2
clone size: NA
CDR3 protein: CAAARGAVTGELFF
CDR3 DNA: TGTGCCGCCGCACGGGGGGCGGTCACCGGGGAGCTGTTTTTT

V gene: TRBV28
D gene: TRBD2
J gene: TRBJ2-7
clone size: NA
CDR3 protein: CASRHTSGSYEQYF
CDR3 DNA: TGTGCCAGCAGACACACTAGCGGCTCCTACGAGCAGTACTTC

V gene: TRBV6-5
D gene: NA
J gene: TRBJ1-1
clone size: few
CDR3 protein: CASSHRDTLRTEAFF
CDR3 DNA: TGTGCCAGCAGTCACCGGGACACCCTTAGGACTGAAGCTTTCTTT

V gene: TRBV29-1
D gene: NA
J gene: TRBJ1-1
clone size: NA
CDR3 protein: CSVDSPENTEAFF
CDR3 DNA: TGCAGCGTTGATAGTCCAGAGAACACTGAAGCTTTCTTT

V gene: TRBV7-9
D gene: TRBD1
J gene: TRBJ2-5
clone size: NA
CDR3 protein: CASSQPLDRAGETQYF
CDR3 DNA: TGTGCCAGCAGCCAACCTCTAGACAGGGCGGGAGAGACCCAGTACTTC

V gene: TRBV28
D gene: NA
J gene: TRBJ2-3
clone size: few
CDR3 protein: CASRVPGTDTQYF
CDR3 DNA: TGTGCCAGCAGGGTCCCGGGCACAGATACGCAGTATTTT

V gene: TRBV24-1
D gene: NA
J gene: TRBJ2-7
clone size: many
CDR3 protein: CATSAESNYEQYF
CDR3 DNA: TGTGCCACCAGTGCAGAATCCAACTACGAGCAGTACTTC

V gene: TRBV30
D gene: NA
J gene: TRBJ1-1
clone size: medium-sized
CDR3 protein: CAWKREGRAEAFF
CDR3 DNA: TGTGCCTGGAAGAGGGAGGGTAGGGCTGAAGCTTTCTTT

V gene: TRBV20-1
D gene: NA
J gene: TRBJ2-7
clone size: many
CDR3 protein: CSAALGAYYEQYF
CDR3 DNA: TGCAGTGCCGCCCTGGGGGCCTACTACGAGCAGTACTTC

V gene: TRBV27
D gene: NA
J gene: TRBJ1-2
clone size: NA
CDR3 protein: CASSYTGGNGYTF
CDR3 DNA: TGTGCCAGCAGCTACACCGGGGGTAATGGCTACACCTTC

V gene: TRBV6-2/TRBV6-3
D gene: TRBD2
J gene: TRBJ2-7
clone size: few
CDR3 protein: CASSPLAGGSQSHAYEQYF
CDR3 DNA: TGTGCCAGCAGTCCCCTAGCGGGAGGATCCCAATCCCACGCCTACGAGCAGTACTTC

V gene: TRBV11-2
D gene: NA
J gene: TRBJ2-2
clone size: NA
CDR3 protein: CASSLQRGRGTGELFF
CDR3 DNA: TGTGCCAGCAGCCTTCAACGGGGCCGTGGTACCGGGGAGCTGTTTTTT

V gene: TRBV20-1
D gene: TRBD2
J gene: TRBJ2-1
clone size: NA
CDR3 protein: CSATLKRGSNEQFF
CDR3 DNA: TGCAGTGCGACTCTCAAGCGGGGGTCCAATGAGCAGTTCTTC

V gene: TRBV20-1
D gene: NA
J gene: TRBJ1-3
clone size: once
CDR3 protein: CSASRTFRDRTGNTIYF
CDR3 DNA: TGCAGTGCTTCCCGTACTTTTCGAGACAGGACTGGAAACACCATATATTTT

V gene: TRBV6-2/TRBV6-3
D gene: NA
J gene: TRBJ2-3
clone size: few
CDR3 protein: CASSPQASTDTQYF
CDR3 DNA: TGTGCCAGCAGTCCGCAGGCTAGCACAGATACGCAGTATTTT

V gene: TRBV20-1
D gene: NA
J gene: TRBJ1-1
clone size: few
CDR3 protein: CSARDEGFGAFF
CDR3 DNA: TGCAGTGCTAGAGATGAGGGTTTCGGGGCTTTCTTT

V gene: TRBV11-1
D gene: TRBD1
J gene: TRBJ2-7
clone size: few
CDR3 protein: CASSLLSRGPPYEQYF
CDR3 DNA: TGTGCCAGCAGCTTGTTAAGCAGGGGGCCCCCGTACGAGCAGTACTTC

V gene: TRBV6-5
D gene: TRBD2
J gene: TRBJ2-7
clone size: NA
CDR3 protein: CASSYSTPGLAYEQYF
CDR3 DNA: TGTGCCAGCAGTTACTCGACTCCGGGACTAGCCTACGAGCAGTACTTC

V gene: TRBV30
D gene: NA
J gene: TRBJ1-1
clone size: NA
CDR3 protein: CAWSVNEAFF
CDR3 DNA: TGTGCCTGGAGTGTCAATGAAGCTTTCTTT

V gene: TRBV11-1
D gene: TRBD1
J gene: TRBJ1-1
clone size: medium-sized
CDR3 protein: CASSLSQGASGTEAFF
CDR3 DNA: TGTGCCAGCAGCTTATCACAGGGGGCTAGTGGAACTGAAGCTTTCTTT

V gene: TRBV20-1
D gene: NA
J gene: TRBJ2-5
clone size: few
CDR3 protein: CSARYARDIQETQYF
CDR3 DNA: TGCAGTGCTAGATACGCCCGGGACATCCAAGAGACCCAGTACTTC

V gene: TRBV20-1
D gene: NA
J gene: TRBJ1-2
clone size: few
CDR3 protein: CSASVLGQGEGYTF
CDR3 DNA: TGCAGTGCTAGCGTGTTAGGGCAGGGTGAAGGCTACACCTTC

V gene: TRBV10-3
D gene: TRBD1
J gene: TRBJ2-3
clone size: NA
CDR3 protein: CAISGQGGTDTQYF
CDR3 DNA: TGTGCCATCAGCGGACAGGGGGGTACAGATACGCAGTATTTT

V gene: TRBV7-3
D gene: NA
J gene: TRBJ1-2
clone size: NA
CDR3 protein: CASSLVPSGYGYTF
CDR3 DNA: TGTGCCAGCAGCTTAGTACCGTCGGGATATGGCTACACCTTC

V gene: TRBV6-1
D gene: NA
J gene: TRBJ1-2
clone size: few
CDR3 protein: CASSLTGKGFGYTF
CDR3 DNA: TGTGCCAGCAGTTTAACAGGGAAGGGTTTTGGCTACACCTTC

V gene: TRBV30
D gene: NA
J gene: TRBJ1-6
clone size: NA
CDR3 protein: CAWSAGSSPLYF
CDR3 DNA: TGTGCCTGGAGTGCCGGGTCATCACCCCTCTACTTT

V gene: TRBV7-6
D gene: NA
J gene: TRBJ1-1
clone size: few
CDR3 protein: CASSSAGAGTEAFF
CDR3 DNA: TGTGCCAGCAGTTCCGCAGGGGCTGGCACTGAAGCTTTCTTT

V gene: TRBV5-1
D gene: NA
J gene: TRBJ1-6
clone size: NA
CDR3 protein: CASSLRTRDYNSPLHF
CDR3 DNA: TGCGCCAGCAGCTTGAGAACCAGGGACTATAATTCACCCCTCCACTTT

V gene: TRBV6-5
D gene: NA
J gene: TRBJ2-1
clone size: few
CDR3 protein: CASTSPRPSRGFNEQFF
CDR3 DNA: TGTGCCAGCACCTCGCCCCGCCCCAGCCGCGGGTTTAATGAGCAGTTCTTC

V gene: TRBV12-3/TRBV12-4
D gene: NA
J gene: TRBJ1-2
clone size: NA
CDR3 protein: CASSSRGDGYTF
CDR3 DNA: TGTGCCAGCAGCAGCAGGGGTGATGGCTACACCTTC

V gene: TRBV6-5
D gene: NA
J gene: TRBJ1-5
clone size: NA
CDR3 protein: CASSYSSGGVQPQHF
CDR3 DNA: TGTGCCAGCAGTTACTCTTCCGGGGGCGTTCAGCCCCAGCATTTT

V gene: TRBV12-3/TRBV12-4
D gene: TRBD1
J gene: TRBJ2-2
clone size: few
CDR3 protein: CASNMGQATGELFF
CDR3 DNA: TGTGCCAGCAATATGGGACAGGCCACCGGGGAGCTGTTTTTT

V gene: TRBV30
D gene: NA
J gene: TRBJ2-7
clone size: many
CDR3 protein: CAWSVGLDSSYEQYF
CDR3 DNA: TGTGCCTGGAGTGTTGGTCTCGATAGCTCCTACGAGCAGTACTTC

V gene: TRBV27
D gene: NA
J gene: TRBJ2-7
clone size: NA
CDR3 protein: CASSLSYRTHEQYF
CDR3 DNA: TGTGCCAGCAGTTTATCATATAGGACCCACGAGCAGTACTTC

V gene: TRBV19
D gene: NA
J gene: TRBJ2-7
clone size: NA
CDR3 protein: CARTPKEQYF
CDR3 DNA: TGTGCCAGGACTCCGAAGGAGCAGTACTTC

V gene: TRBV19
D gene: NA
J gene: TRBJ2-6
clone size: NA
CDR3 protein: CASRGGANVLTF
CDR3 DNA: TGTGCCAGTAGAGGTGGGGCCAACGTCCTGACTTTC

V gene: TRBV6-1
D gene: NA
J gene: TRBJ2-7
clone size: many
CDR3 protein: CASSGPYGQYF
CDR3 DNA: TGTGCCAGCAGTGGCCCCTACGGGCAGTACTTC

V gene: TRBV11-1
D gene: TRBD1
J gene: TRBJ2-7
clone size: NA
CDR3 protein: CASSPDRTYEQYF
CDR3 DNA: TGTGCCAGCAGCCCGGACAGGACCTACGAGCAGTACTTC

V gene: TRBV5-1
D gene: NA
J gene: TRBJ2-1
clone size: NA
CDR3 protein: CASSRAPWTDYNEQFF
CDR3 DNA: TGCGCCAGCAGTCGGGCCCCCTGGACAGACTACAATGAGCAGTTCTTC

V gene: TRBV7-3
D gene: TRBD2
J gene: TRBJ2-1
clone size: NA
CDR3 protein: CASSYVAGGGNEQFF
CDR3 DNA: TGTGCCAGCAGCTACGTAGCGGGAGGAGGCAATGAGCAGTTCTTC

V gene: TRBV27
D gene: NA
J gene: TRBJ1-2
clone size: NA
CDR3 protein: CASRVRVNYGYTF
CDR3 DNA: TGTGCCAGCAGGGTCAGAGTTAACTATGGCTACACCTTC

V gene: TRBV7-6
D gene: TRBD1
J gene: TRBJ2-1
clone size: few
CDR3 protein: CASSLGGQSYNEQFF
CDR3 DNA: TGTGCCAGCAGCTTAGGGGGACAGTCCTACAATGAGCAGTTCTTC

V gene: TRBV2
D gene: NA
J gene: TRBJ2-7
clone size: NA
CDR3 protein: CASSARTEYEKYF
CDR3 DNA: TGTGCCAGCAGTGCAAGGACGGAGTACGAGAAGTACTTC